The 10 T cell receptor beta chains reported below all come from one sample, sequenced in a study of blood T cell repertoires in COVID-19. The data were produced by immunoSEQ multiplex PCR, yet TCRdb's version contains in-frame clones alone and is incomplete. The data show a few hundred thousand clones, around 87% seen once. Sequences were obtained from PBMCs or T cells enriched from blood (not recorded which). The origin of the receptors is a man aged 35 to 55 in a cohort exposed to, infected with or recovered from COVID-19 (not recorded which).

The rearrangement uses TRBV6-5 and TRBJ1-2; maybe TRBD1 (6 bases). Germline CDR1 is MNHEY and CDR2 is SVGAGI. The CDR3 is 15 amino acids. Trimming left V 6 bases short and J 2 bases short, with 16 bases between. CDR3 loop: CASRPQGTENYGYTF. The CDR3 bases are TGTGCCAGCAGACCTCAGGGGACCGAAAACTATGGCTACACCTTC.

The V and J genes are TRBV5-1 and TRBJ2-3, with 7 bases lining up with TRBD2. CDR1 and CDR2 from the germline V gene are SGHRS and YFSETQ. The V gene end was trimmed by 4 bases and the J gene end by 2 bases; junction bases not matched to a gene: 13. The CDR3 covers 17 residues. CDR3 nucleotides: TGCGCCAGCAGCGGGCCATTAGCGGGCCTTTACACAGATACGCAGTATTTT. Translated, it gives CASSGPLAGLYTDTQYF.

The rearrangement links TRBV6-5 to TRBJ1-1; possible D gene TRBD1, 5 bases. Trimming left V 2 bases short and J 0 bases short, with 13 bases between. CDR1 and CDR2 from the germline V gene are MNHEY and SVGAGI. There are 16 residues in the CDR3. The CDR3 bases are TGTGCCAGCAGTTACCAGGGCCTTACAGTGAACACTGAAGCTTTCTTT. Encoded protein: CASSYQGLTVNTEAFF.

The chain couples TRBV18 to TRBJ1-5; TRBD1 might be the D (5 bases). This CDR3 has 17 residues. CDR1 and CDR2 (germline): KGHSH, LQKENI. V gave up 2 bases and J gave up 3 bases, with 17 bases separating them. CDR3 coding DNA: TGTGCCAGCTCACCAAGATCGGGGGACGGACACAATCAGCCCCAGCATTTT. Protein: CASSPRSGDGHNQPQHF.

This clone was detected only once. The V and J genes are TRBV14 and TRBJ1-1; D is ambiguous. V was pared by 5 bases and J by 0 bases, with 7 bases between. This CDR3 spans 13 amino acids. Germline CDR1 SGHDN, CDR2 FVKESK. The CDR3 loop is CASSLHLNTEAFF. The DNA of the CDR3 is TGTGCCAGCAGCTTACACCTGAACACTGAAGCTTTCTTT.

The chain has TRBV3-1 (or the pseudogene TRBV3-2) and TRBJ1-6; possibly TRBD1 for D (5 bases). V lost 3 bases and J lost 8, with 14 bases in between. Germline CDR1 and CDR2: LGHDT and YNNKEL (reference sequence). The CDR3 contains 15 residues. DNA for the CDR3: TGTGCCAGCAGCCAGGGCGGGACCATCCATTCACCCCTCCACTTT. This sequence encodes CASSQGGTIHSPLHF.

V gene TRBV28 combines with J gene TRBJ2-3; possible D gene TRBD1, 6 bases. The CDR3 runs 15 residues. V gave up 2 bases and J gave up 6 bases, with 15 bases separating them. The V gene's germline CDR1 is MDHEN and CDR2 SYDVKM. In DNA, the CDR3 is TGTGCCAGCAGTTTAGGAGCCCAGGGGTCGGATACGCAGTATTTT. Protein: CASSLGAQGSDTQYF.

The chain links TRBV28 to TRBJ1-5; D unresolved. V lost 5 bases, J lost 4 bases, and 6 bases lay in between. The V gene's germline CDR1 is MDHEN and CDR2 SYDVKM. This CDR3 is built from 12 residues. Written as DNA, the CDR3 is TGTGCCAGCAGTACGACAAATCAGCCCCAGCATTTT. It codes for CASSTTNQPQHF. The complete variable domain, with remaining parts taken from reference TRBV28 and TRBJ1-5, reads DVKVTQSSRYLVKRTGEKVFLECVQDMDHENMFWYRQDPGLGLRLIYFSYDVKMKEKGDIPEGYSVSREKKERFSLILESASTNQTSMYLCASSTTNQPQHFGDGTRLSIL.

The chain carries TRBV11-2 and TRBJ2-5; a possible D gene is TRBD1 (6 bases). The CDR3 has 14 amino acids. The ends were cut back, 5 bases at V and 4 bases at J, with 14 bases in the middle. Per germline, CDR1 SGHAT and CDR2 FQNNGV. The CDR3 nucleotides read TGTGCCAGCAGCCTACAGGGTCAAGCAGAGACCCAGTACTTC. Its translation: CASSLQGQAETQYF.

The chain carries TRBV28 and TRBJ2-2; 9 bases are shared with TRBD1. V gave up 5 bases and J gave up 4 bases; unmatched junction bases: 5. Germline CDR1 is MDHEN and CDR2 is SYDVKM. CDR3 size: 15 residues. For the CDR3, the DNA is TGTGCCAGCAGTCTAGGACAGGGGACCACCGGGGAGCTGTTTTTT. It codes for CASSLGQGTTGELFF.